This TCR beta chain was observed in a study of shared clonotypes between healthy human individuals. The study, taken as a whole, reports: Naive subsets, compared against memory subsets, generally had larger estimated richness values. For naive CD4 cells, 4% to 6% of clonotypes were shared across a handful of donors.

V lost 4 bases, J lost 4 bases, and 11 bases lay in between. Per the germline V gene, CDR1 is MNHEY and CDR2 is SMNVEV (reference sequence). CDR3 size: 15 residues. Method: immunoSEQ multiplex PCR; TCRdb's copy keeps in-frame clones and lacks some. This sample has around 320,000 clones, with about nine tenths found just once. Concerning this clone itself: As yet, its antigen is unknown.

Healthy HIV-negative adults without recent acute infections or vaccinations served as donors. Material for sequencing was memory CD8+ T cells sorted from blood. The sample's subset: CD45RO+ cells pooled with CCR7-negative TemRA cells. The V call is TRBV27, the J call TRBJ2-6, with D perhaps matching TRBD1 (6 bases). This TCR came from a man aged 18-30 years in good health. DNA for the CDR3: TGTGCCAGCAGTTACCAGGGGCGGGGGGCCAACGTCCTGACTTTC. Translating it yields CASSYQGRGANVLTF. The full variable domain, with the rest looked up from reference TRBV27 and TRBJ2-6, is EAQVTQNPRYLITVTGKKLTVTCSQNMNHEYMSWYRQDPGLGLRQIYYSMNVEVTDKGDVPEGYKVSRKEKRNFPLILESPSPNQTSLYFCASSYQGRGANVLTFGAGSRLTVL.